Listed below are T cell receptor beta chains from one sample, sequenced in a study of T cell responses to AZD1222 COVID-19 vaccine. Profiled with immunoSEQ multiplex PCR; TCRdb holds only in-frame clones, not every one. The table includes under 25,000 clones, roughly 84% detected once. The sample here was peripheral blood, taken 28 days after the second AZD1222 dose. These receptors all come from an adult who received the AZD1222 COVID-19 vaccine. CDR3s leave out the opening cysteine and the closing phenylalanine or tryptophan.

V gene	J gene	CDR3 protein
TRBV24-1	TRBJ2-7	ATSDLSASGSYEQY
TRBV25-1	TRBJ2-2	ASSVPGGGELF
TRBV7-2	TRBJ2-1	ASSFDRAGDEQF
TRBV5-4	TRBJ2-7	ASSEWTSEISYEQY
TRBV10-1	TRBJ2-1	ASSEGTGLLNEQF
TRBV30	TRBJ1-3	AWSQDREDTIY
TRBV6-5	TRBJ1-2	ASGTGTRLYGYT
TRBV6-8	TRBJ2-7	ASSTPGSGGRYEQY
TRBV3-1/TRBV3-2	TRBJ2-1	ASSPWTSDSYNEQF
TRBV24-1	TRBJ2-2	ATSETGGGTGELF
TRBV4-1	TRBJ2-2	ASSQVASSSDTGELF
TRBV11-3	TRBJ2-1	ASSLEGTGVDEQF
TRBV18	TRBJ2-3	ASSQTTGSTDTQY
TRBV2	TRBJ2-4	ASSERGRGAKNIQY
TRBV15	TRBJ1-2	ATSRGGERTAGGYT
TRBV7-2	TRBJ2-5	ASRSGDGSQETQY
TRBV10-3	TRBJ2-7	AISDLKLTSGRSDEQY
TRBV10-1	TRBJ2-5	ASGGTGDMRQETQY
TRBV3-1/TRBV3-2	TRBJ2-3	ASSQGFTDTQY
TRBV6-6	TRBJ1-2	ASSYPRDLGYT
TRBV7-9	TRBJ1-2	ASSPGGQSYGYT
TRBV4-2	TRBJ2-1	ASSQDRGRSSYNEQF
TRBV7-9	TRBJ2-3	ASSLVTGEVDTQY
TRBV5-6	TRBJ1-2	ASTPGNNYGYT
TRBV9	TRBJ1-2	ASSLGTGGFSGYT
TRBV6-5	TRBJ2-3	ASIGTSGRTDTQY
TRBV7-9	TRBJ2-7	ASSSVGLAGSYEQY
TRBV14	TRBJ1-1	ASSPMVGVNTEAF
TRBV24-1	TRBJ1-2	ATSDLRAGSGYGYT
TRBV18	TRBJ1-3	ASSPSTAGTGVSGNTIY
TRBV7-9	TRBJ1-4	ASSLACL
TRBV9	TRBJ2-7	ASSPKRGTRYEQY
TRBV7-2	TRBJ2-4	ASSLIGASGNFAKNIQY
TRBV6-5	TRBJ2-1	ASTDDRGGYNEQF
TRBV29-1	TRBJ2-3	SVGVGEGIGDTQY
TRBV5-1	TRBJ2-3	ASSSETSTDTQY
TRBV2	TRBJ1-5	ASRKDRGNQPQH
TRBV24-1	TRBJ2-1	ATSDGRKPNSEQF
TRBV30	TRBJ1-2	AWSVEGLQGYT
TRBV11-2	TRBJ2-1	ASSTREQQF
TRBV7-3	TRBJ2-7	ASSLRSRGSHEQY
TRBV11-3	TRBJ2-1	ASIDRSGPQQF
TRBV3-1/TRBV3-2	TRBJ2-3	ASSLTSGKGTDTQY
TRBV27	TRBJ1-1	ASRQGVGWTEAF
TRBV6-1	TRBJ1-2	ASSEADYGYT
TRBV29-1	TRBJ2-1	SVASPGEQF
TRBV6-4	TRBJ2-7	ASTTGLRTSGKWEQY
TRBV6-5	TRBJ2-3	ASSLGVRADTQY
TRBV5-1	TRBJ2-7	ASSLDGTRYEQY
TRBV6-2/TRBV6-3	TRBJ1-5	ASSYGRDSHQPQH
TRBV11-3	TRBJ1-2	ASSLRPGGLYGYT
TRBV9	TRBJ2-7	ASSAATSGLGEQY
TRBV4-2	TRBJ2-5	ASSQDLAGEGQETQY
TRBV6-2/TRBV6-3	TRBJ2-3	ASSPIAGSDTQY
TRBV7-8	TRBJ2-7	ASSPRLGTTNYEQY
TRBV11-3	TRBJ1-4	ASSLSGEGEKLF
TRBV11-3	TRBJ2-1	ASSASLAGGENEQF
TRBV5-1	TRBJ1-4	ASSLEGQEKLF
TRBV3-1/TRBV3-2	TRBJ1-2	ASSPQTGPYT
TRBV18	TRBJ1-1	ASSVQTGVTEAF